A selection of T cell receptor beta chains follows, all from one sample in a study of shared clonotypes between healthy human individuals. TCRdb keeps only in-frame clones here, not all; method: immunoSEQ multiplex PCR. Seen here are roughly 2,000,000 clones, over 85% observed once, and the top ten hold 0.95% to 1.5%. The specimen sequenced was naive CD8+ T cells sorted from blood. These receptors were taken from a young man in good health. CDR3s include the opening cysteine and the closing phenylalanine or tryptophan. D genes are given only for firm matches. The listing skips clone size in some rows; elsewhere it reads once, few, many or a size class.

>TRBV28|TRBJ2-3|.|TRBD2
TGTGCCAGCAGTTTAGGTAGCGGGGGTGCAGATACGCAGTATTTT
CASSLGSGGADTQYF
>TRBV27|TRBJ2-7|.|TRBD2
TGTGCCAGCAGTTTTGCTAGCGGTTCCTACGAGCAGTACTTC
CASSFASGSYEQYF
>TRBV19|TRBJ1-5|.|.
TGTGCCAGTAGTATAGATCTCGGATATAGCAATCAGCCCCAGCATTTT
CASSIDLGYSNQPQHF
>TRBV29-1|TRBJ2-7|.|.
TGCAGCGTCCGCGGTGGGGAATCCTACGAGCAGTACTTC
CSVRGGESYEQYF
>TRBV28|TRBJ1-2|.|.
TGTGCCAGCAGTTTTGGCGGGGAAAACTATGGCTACACCTTC
CASSFGGENYGYTF
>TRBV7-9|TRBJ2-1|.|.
TGTGCCAGCAGCTTTAGTGGGACAAGCAATGAGCAGTTCTTC
CASSFSGTSNEQFF
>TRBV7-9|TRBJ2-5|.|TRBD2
TGTGCCAGCAGCCCCAGGACTAGCGCTGGGGAGACCCAGTACTTC
CASSPRTSAGETQYF
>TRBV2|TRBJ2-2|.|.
TGTGCCAGCAGGGTAACCTCGGGTGAGCTGTTTTTT
CASRVTSGELFF
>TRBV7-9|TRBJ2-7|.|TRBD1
TGTGCCAGCAGCGGCAGACAGGGGGCATCCTACGAGCAGTACTTC
CASSGRQGASYEQYF
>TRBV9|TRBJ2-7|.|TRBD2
TGTGCCAGCAGCGTGGCGGGACTAGCGGGCTACGAGCAGTACTTC
CASSVAGLAGYEQYF
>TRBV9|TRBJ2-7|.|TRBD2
TGTGCCAGCAGCGAGGGAGGGGCCGAGCAGTACTTC
CASSEGGAEQYF
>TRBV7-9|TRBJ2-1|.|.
TGTGCCAGCAGCTTAGCTACTAGGAATGAGCAGTTCTTC
CASSLATRNEQFF
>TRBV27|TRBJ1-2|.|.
TGTGCCAGCAGTTTCTCGCATTTCTATGGCTACACCTTC
CASSFSHFYGYTF
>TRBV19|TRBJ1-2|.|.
TGTGCCAGTAGTATGGGGGATGGCTACACCTTC
CASSMGDGYTF
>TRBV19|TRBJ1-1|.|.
TGTGCCAGTAGTATATACCTCCTGAGCATGAACACTGAAGCTTTCTTT
CASSIYLLSMNTEAFF
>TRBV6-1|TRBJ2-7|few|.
TGTGCCAGCAGTGATGTAGCCGTCACCTACGAGCAGTACTTC
CASSDVAVTYEQYF
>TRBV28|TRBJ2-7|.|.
TGTGCCAGCAGTTTAGCGCAGGCGGCGGCCTACGAGCAGTACTTC
CASSLAQAAAYEQYF
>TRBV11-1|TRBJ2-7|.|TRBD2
TGTGCCAGCAGCTTACAGCGGGGGCTCTCCTACGAGCAGTACTTC
CASSLQRGLSYEQYF